Listed below are T cell receptor beta chains from one sample, sequenced in a study of cytomegalovirus exposure and HLA in healthy donors. Generated by immunoSEQ multiplex PCR, the TCRdb table keeps only in-frame clones and is missing some. Of some 120,000 clones listed, roughly 70% are singletons. The sample comprised PBMCs. The receptor source for this set is a woman aged 18-29 years in good health and CMV-seronegative. The CDR3 runs from the conserved cysteine through the conserved F or W. The D gene is left open where the match is weak. Clone size is given for some rows only: seen once, a few or many times, or a class if the clone is expanded.

clone_size	v_call	j_call	d_call	cdr3_nt	cdr3_aa
-	TRBV7-3	TRBJ1-2	-	TGTGCCAGCAGCCAGACCAGGGTCGGGGGCTACACCTTC	CASSQTRVGGYTF
few	TRBV29-1	TRBJ2-5	TRBD2	TGCAGCGTTGAAACGGTCTTGCGGGGGGTAACGGAGACCCAGTACTTC	CSVETVLRGVTETQYF
-	TRBV28	TRBJ1-2	-	TGTGCCAGCAGTTTCCCGACAAGCGCTTCGACTAAGCGGACTAACTATGGCTACACCTTC	CASSFPTSASTKRTNYGYTF
-	TRBV18	TRBJ1-2	-	TGTGCCAGCTCACCACCTGCAGGGTCGAACTATGGCTACACCTTC	CASSPPAGSNYGYTF
-	TRBV30	TRBJ2-2	-	TGTGCCTGGAGTGTACGACCCCCCGGGACCGGGGAGCTGTTTTTT	CAWSVRPPGTGELFF
-	TRBV29-1	TRBJ2-7	-	TGCAGCGTTGCAGGGGGGCAGGGTATCTCCTACGAGCAGTACTTC	CSVAGGQGISYEQYF
-	TRBV2	TRBJ1-5	TRBD1	TGTGCCAGCAGCGGGACAGGTAATCAGCCCCAGCATTTT	CASSGTGNQPQHF
once	TRBV5-4	TRBJ1-1	-	TGTGCCAGCAGCAACCCAACGGTGAGGACTGAAGCTTTCTTT	CASSNPTVRTEAFF
medium-sized	TRBV25-1	TRBJ1-1	-	TGTGCCAGCAGTGACCGAGGAGGGAACACTGAAGCTTTCTTT	CASSDRGGNTEAFF
-	TRBV27	TRBJ1-2	TRBD1	TGTGCCAGCAGTCCACAGGGGGTGAGAGGCTACACCTTC	CASSPQGVRGYTF
-	TRBV7-9	TRBJ1-6	-	TGTGCCAGCAGCTTCGCCCCCGGAGGGCCCGGGTCCGATAATTCACCCCTCCACTTT	CASSFAPGGPGSDNSPLHF
-	TRBV28	TRBJ2-7	TRBD1	TGTGCCAGCAGTTTCTGGGACAGGTTCTACGAGCAGTACTTC	CASSFWDRFYEQYF
-	TRBV4-1	TRBJ1-1	TRBD1	TGCGCCAGCAGCCAAATCGGACAGGAGACTGAAGCTTTCTTT	CASSQIGQETEAFF
few	TRBV4-1	TRBJ2-5	-	TGCGCCAGCCCCAAGGGAGCACCTATGGAGACCCAGTACTTC	CASPKGAPMETQYF
few	TRBV15	TRBJ1-3	TRBD1	TGTGCCACCCGACGACAGGGGACGGGGAACACCATATATTTT	CATRRQGTGNTIYF
-	TRBV30	TRBJ2-1	-	TGTGCCTGGAGACGGGGGGCTTCATTCAATGAGCAGTTCTTC	CAWRRGASFNEQFF
-	TRBV19	TRBJ2-1	TRBD2	TGTGCCAGTAGTATCTTACTAGCGGGAAACAATGAGCAGTTCTTC	CASSILLAGNNEQFF
few	TRBV5-6	TRBJ1-4	TRBD1	TGTGCCAGCAGCCCCGGGACAGGGGGCAGAAAACTGTTTTTT	CASSPGTGGRKLFF
-	TRBV6-5	TRBJ1-2	-	TGTGCCAGCAGACTGGACAGTAACTATGGCTACACCTTC	CASRLDSNYGYTF
-	TRBV2	TRBJ2-1	-	TGTGCCAGCAGTGAAGACGAAACTAGCAGAGCCGATGAGCAGTTCTTC	CASSEDETSRADEQFF
-	TRBV13	TRBJ2-7	-	TGTGCCAGCAGCTCCCGGGACTCGTCGTACGAGCAGTACTTC	CASSSRDSSYEQYF
few	TRBV5-6	TRBJ1-1	TRBD1	TGTGCCAGCAGCTCACTCGACAGGGGGAACACTGAAGCTTTCTTT	CASSSLDRGNTEAFF
-	TRBV5-6	TRBJ1-2	-	TGTGCCAGCAGCTTGGAGGCAGCGAGTGGCTATGGCTACACCTTC	CASSLEAASGYGYTF
-	TRBV19	TRBJ2-7	TRBD1	TGTGCCAGTAGTATCCCCCAGGGACAGGGGGTTCCCTACGAGCAGTACTTC	CASSIPQGQGVPYEQYF
-	TRBV5-1	TRBJ1-1	-	TGCGCCAGCAGCTTGTCCCAGAACACTGAAGCTTTCTTT	CASSLSQNTEAFF
-	TRBV30	TRBJ2-3	TRBD2	TGTGCCTGGAGTGCGCTAGCGGGGGTTTTCGATACGCAGTATTTT	CAWSALAGVFDTQYF
-	TRBV29-1	TRBJ1-4	-	TGCAGCGTTGTTCCCGCAGAGCTTACAGCCGAAAAACTGTTTTTT	CSVVPAELTAEKLFF
-	TRBV7-8	TRBJ1-6	-	TGTGCCAGCAGCTTATCTGGACTGGCCAGCTCCTATAATTCACCCCTCCACTTT	CASSLSGLASSYNSPLHF
-	TRBV7-6	TRBJ2-7	TRBD2	TGTGCCAGCAGCTTAGTGAGCGGGGGCACGTTCTCCTACGAGCAGTACTTC	CASSLVSGGTFSYEQYF
-	TRBV19	TRBJ1-1	-	TGTGCCAGTAGTATAGTAGCGGGGAACACTGAAGCTTTCTTT	CASSIVAGNTEAFF
-	TRBV6-5	TRBJ1-5	-	TGTGCCAGCAGTTACTCAGGGGTGAGTCAGCCCCAGCATTTT	CASSYSGVSQPQHF
once	TRBV2	TRBJ2-1	-	TGTGCCAGCAGTTGGGGCATTAGCCATGAGCAGTTCTTC	CASSWGISHEQFF
-	TRBV7-9	TRBJ2-1	-	TGTGCCAGCAGCTTAGGGAGCCTTGTGGTAATGAACAATGAGCAGTTCTTC	CASSLGSLVVMNNEQFF
-	TRBV7-9	TRBJ1-6	TRBD1	TGTGCCAGCACCGGACAGGGGGATAATTCACCCCTCCACTTT	CASTGQGDNSPLHF
-	TRBV7-9	TRBJ1-2	-	TGTGCCAGCAGCAGCCTTGGACACGGCTATGGCTACACCTTC	CASSSLGHGYGYTF
-	TRBV13	TRBJ1-3	-	TGTGCCAGCAGCTTCGGCAGGGGTTCTGGAAACACCATATATTTT	CASSFGRGSGNTIYF
-	TRBV7-8	TRBJ2-2	-	TGTGCCAGCCGGGTGAGGGGGGAGCTGTTTTTT	CASRVRGELFF
-	TRBV7-3	TRBJ2-5	TRBD1	TGTGCCAGCAGCCCGACAGGGAGACAAGAGACCCAGTACTTC	CASSPTGRQETQYF
-	TRBV7-2	TRBJ2-1	-	TGTGCCAGCAGCTTACCGGGGTCCTACAATGAGCAGTTCTTC	CASSLPGSYNEQFF
-	TRBV28	TRBJ1-2	TRBD1	TGTGCCAGCCGGGGACAGGGGGCTTTCGGCTATGGCTACACCTTC	CASRGQGAFGYGYTF
once	TRBV6-5	TRBJ1-5	-	TGTGCCAGCAGTACGATTTACGGGCAGCCCCAGCATTTT	CASSTIYGQPQHF
-	TRBV25-1	TRBJ2-3	TRBD2	TGTGCCAGCAGTGGCACTAGCGGGGGAACAGATACGCAGTATTTT	CASSGTSGGTDTQYF
-	TRBV29-1	TRBJ1-1	-	TGCAGCGCTGTAGGCGGCACCTTGAACACTGAAGCTTTCTTT	CSAVGGTLNTEAFF
-	TRBV6-5	TRBJ2-1	-	TGTGCCAGCAGTTACGGGACTTCCGACGATGAGCAGTTCTTC	CASSYGTSDDEQFF
-	TRBV4-1	TRBJ1-1	TRBD1	TGCGCCAGCAGCCTCGGGGCACAGGGGGCAGGTGAAGCTTTCTTT	CASSLGAQGAGEAFF
-	TRBV18	TRBJ1-2	TRBD1	TGTGCCAGCTCACCGGTGGACAGGATCAACTATGGCTACACCTTC	CASSPVDRINYGYTF
once	TRBV18	TRBJ1-6	-	TGTGCCAGCTCACCAAGGGAGGATTCACCCCTCCACTTT	CASSPREDSPLHF
-	TRBV4-1	TRBJ2-5	-	TGCGCCAGCAGCCAAATGGGGGGCCAAGAGACCCAGTACTTC	CASSQMGGQETQYF
-	TRBV7-2	TRBJ1-1	-	TGTGCCAGCAGGGATGACAGGAACACTGAAGCTTTCTTT	CASRDDRNTEAFF
-	TRBV20-1	TRBJ2-7	-	TGCAGTGCTTATCAGGGGGGCGAGCAGTACTTC	CSAYQGGEQYF
-	TRBV2	TRBJ2-3	TRBD2	TGTGCCAGCAGTGCCCTTACTAGCGGGGGGGCAGATACGCAGTATTTT	CASSALTSGGADTQYF
-	TRBV4-1	TRBJ2-7	-	TGCGCCAGCAGCCTGCGGGACGGATTCTACGAGCAGTACTTC	CASSLRDGFYEQYF
-	TRBV14	TRBJ2-7	-	TGTGCCAGCAGCCAAGATCCCCGGGGAGAGCAGTACTTC	CASSQDPRGEQYF
-	TRBV6-1	TRBJ1-1	-	TGTGCTAGCACACCAGTCAACACTGAAGCTTTCTTT	CASTPVNTEAFF
-	TRBV10-3	TRBJ1-5	TRBD1	TGTGCCATCAGTGCGACCAACAGGGGGGATAATCAGCCCCAGCATTTT	CAISATNRGDNQPQHF
-	TRBV30	TRBJ2-7	-	TGTGCCTGGAGTGCCTCGGACGAGCAGTACTTC	CAWSASDEQYF
-	TRBV27	TRBJ1-2	-	TGTGCCAGCAGTTCGACCGGGACATACTATGGCTACACCTTC	CASSSTGTYYGYTF
-	TRBV27	TRBJ1-2	TRBD1	TGTGCCAGCAGTTTCTATCCGGGACAGGGGCTCGCTAACTATGGCTACACCTTC	CASSFYPGQGLANYGYTF
-	TRBV6-5	TRBJ1-6	-	TGTGCCAGCAGTTACCACTGGCGGTCACCCCTCCACTTT	CASSYHWRSPLHF
-	TRBV6-5	TRBJ1-6	-	TGTGCCAGCAGTCACGGACAGACAGCTAATTCACCCCTCCACTTT	CASSHGQTANSPLHF